What follows describes a single T cell receptor beta chain. Its antigen is still unknown. This entry is derived from a study of vaccination and CD4 T cells after COVID-19. Study at large: The study collected post-vaccine samples a median around 66 days after dose two, with a range of 14 to 241.

Treatment described: approximately 10-day PBMC culture with coronavirus spike peptide pools or control peptides (ViraFEST assay). Cultured CD4+ T-cell DNA underwent Oncomine TCR Beta short-read sequencing. TCRdb reanalysed the PCR reads using MiXCR and keeps one entry per CDR3 protein. The sample consists of more than 11,000 distinct CDR3 sequences, roughly 50% of them appearing once. This CDR3 is 13 amino acids long. V lost 4 bases to trimming and J lost 7 bases, with 13 bases between them. From germline, CDR1 is SNHLY and CDR2 FYNNEI. This TCR was recovered from a human donor who had recovered from COVID-19. The chain employs TRBV2 and TRBJ2-5; D is ambiguous. Sequencing used CD4+ T cells from blood, cultured in vitro. CDR3 in amino acids: CASSVTGKGTQYF. As DNA, the CDR3 is TGTGCCAGCAGTGTTACTGGCAAGGGGACCCAGTACTTC.